The T cell receptor beta chain under discussion was sequenced for a study of T cell responses to AZD1222 COVID-19 vaccine (dated by TCRdb to the early 2020s). General notes on the study: TCR sequencing was performed for about 240 trial participants, of whom roughly 200 were given two doses of AZD1222 and roughly 25 were given two doses of MenACWY control vaccine. Trial participants were enrolled by age into 18-55, 56-69 and 70-plus year subgroups, with roughly 160, 29 and 62 TCR-sequenced participants respectively.

In this sample, this clone turned up a few times. What antigen it recognizes has not been identified. The input lacks base qualities; no much larger clone sits a single base away. Overall study outcomes, separate from this receptor: Because no day 14 peak-response samples were available, repertoires were characterized only after the peak T cell response. Most participants were white British and females outnumbered males, and the authors suggested that clonal diversity may have been underestimated. Conclusions about previously exposed vaccinees are limited, since just six or seven AZD1222 recipients were seropositive for SARS-CoV-2 at baseline. In the small 56-69-year group, the increase in depth fell short of significance, most likely because of low power. A significant rise in spike-specific TCR breadth and depth was observed after two AZD1222 doses relative to day 0 and relative to MenACWY recipients. The vaccine-associated CD4 TCRs covered the entire spike protein, and the dominant responses fell in regions 160-218 and 743-854. Epitopes outside the regions mutated in the B.1.351 and B.1.1.7 variants were reportedly recognized by nearly half of the unique spike-specific TCRs.

From V the trimming removes 6 bases and from J it removes 12 bases, while the gene matches leave 6 bases of the junction unaccounted for. Counted from cysteine to phenylalanine, this CDR3 has 13 amino acids. CDR3 DNA is the only sequence kept; it has 39 bases, read in frame from the first base. The time point tag for this specimen amounts to: sample from adult after SARS-CoV-2 infection, after symptom onset. Two convalescent COVID-19 patients, sampled after symptom onset from adults with prior SARS-CoV-2 infection, were also TCR-sequenced for comparison. The CDR3 regions of human TCRbeta chains were analyzed by immunosequencing. The study's own analysis went as follows. TCRs in the repertoires were compared against a reference library of SARS-CoV-2-specific TCRs that had been generated with the MIRA antigen-specificity platform. Breadth meant the fraction of unique TCRs that were SARS-CoV-2-associated, whereas depth meant the fraction of total T cells that were SARS-CoV-2-associated. Using the MIRA data, each spike-specific TCR was assigned both to the spike region to which the TCR was reactive and to a CD4 or CD8 class. Log10-transformed breadth and depth values were compared by one-way ANOVA with Sidak's multiple comparisons tests. TCRdb obtained this table from immuneACCESS and retained in-frame rearrangements with V and J assigned. These tables miss some clones; where compared with another copy, unresolved V genes account for less than half of the shortfall, and the remainder is unexplained. V, J and clone size derive from that table, while D and trimming were established from the DNA sequence. This sample lists about 150,000 clones; approximately 91% were detected once. In total, the top ten clones hold approximately 6.6% of the sample.

This receptor was obtained from an adult who had recovered from COVID-19. Here the chain combines TRBV12-3 or TRBV12-4 and TRBJ1-6; 9 bases in the junction line up with TRBD1. The sequences come from peripheral blood, collected after recovery from COVID-19. This receptor has the CDR3 CASSGQGPGPLHF. The nucleotide sequence reads TGTGCCAGCAGCGGACAGGGGCCGGGACCCCTCCACTTT.